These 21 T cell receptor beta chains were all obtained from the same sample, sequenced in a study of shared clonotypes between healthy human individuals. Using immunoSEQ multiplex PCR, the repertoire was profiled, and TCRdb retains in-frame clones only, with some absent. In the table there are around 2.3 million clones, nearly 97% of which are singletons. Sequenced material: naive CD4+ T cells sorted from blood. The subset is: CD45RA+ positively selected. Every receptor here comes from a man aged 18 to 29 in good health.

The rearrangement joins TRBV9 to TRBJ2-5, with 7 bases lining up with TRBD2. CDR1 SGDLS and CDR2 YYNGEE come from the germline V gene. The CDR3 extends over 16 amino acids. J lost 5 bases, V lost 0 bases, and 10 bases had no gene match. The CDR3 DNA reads TGTGCCAGCAGCGTAGGAACTAGCGCTCTGCCGGAGACCCAGTACTTC. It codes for CASSVGTSALPETQYF.

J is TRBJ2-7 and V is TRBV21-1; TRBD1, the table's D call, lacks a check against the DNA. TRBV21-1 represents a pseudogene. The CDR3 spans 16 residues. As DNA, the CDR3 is TGTGCCAGCAGCAAAGGTGAGGACAGGGGAGAGTACGAGCAGTACTTC. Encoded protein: CASSKGEDRGEYEQYF.

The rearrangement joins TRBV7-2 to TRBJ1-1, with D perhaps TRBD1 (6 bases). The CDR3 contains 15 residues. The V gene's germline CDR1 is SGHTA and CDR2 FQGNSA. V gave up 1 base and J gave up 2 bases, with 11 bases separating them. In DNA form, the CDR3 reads TGTGCCAGCAGCTTAGTGAGGGGGATCAACACTGAAGCTTTCTTT. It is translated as CASSLVRGINTEAFF.

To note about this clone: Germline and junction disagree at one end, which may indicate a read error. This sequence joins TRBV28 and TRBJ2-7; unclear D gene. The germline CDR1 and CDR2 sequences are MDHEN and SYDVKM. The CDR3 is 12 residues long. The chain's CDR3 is CASSTFPYEQYF. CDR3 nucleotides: TGTGCCAGCTCGACCTTTCCCTATGAGCAGTACTTC.

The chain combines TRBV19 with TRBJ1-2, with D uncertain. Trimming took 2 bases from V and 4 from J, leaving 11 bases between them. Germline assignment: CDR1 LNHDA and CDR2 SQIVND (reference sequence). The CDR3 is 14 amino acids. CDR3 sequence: CASSIRGVTYGYTF. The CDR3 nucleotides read TGTGCCAGTAGTATACGTGGGGTCACCTATGGCTACACCTTC.

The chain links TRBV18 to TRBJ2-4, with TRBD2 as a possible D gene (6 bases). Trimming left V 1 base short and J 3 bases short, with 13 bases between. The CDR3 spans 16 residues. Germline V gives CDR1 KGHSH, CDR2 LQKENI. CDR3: CASSPLRGSDKNIQYF. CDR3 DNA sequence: TGTGCCAGCTCACCACTCCGGGGGTCGGACAAAAACATTCAGTACTTC.

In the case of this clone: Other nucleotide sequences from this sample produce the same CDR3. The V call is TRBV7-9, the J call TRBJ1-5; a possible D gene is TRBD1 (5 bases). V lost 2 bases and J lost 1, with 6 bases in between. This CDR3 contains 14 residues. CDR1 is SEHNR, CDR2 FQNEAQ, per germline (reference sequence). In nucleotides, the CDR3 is TGTGCCAGCAGCTTACGGGACAGCAATCAGCCCCAGCATTTT. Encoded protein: CASSLRDSNQPQHF.

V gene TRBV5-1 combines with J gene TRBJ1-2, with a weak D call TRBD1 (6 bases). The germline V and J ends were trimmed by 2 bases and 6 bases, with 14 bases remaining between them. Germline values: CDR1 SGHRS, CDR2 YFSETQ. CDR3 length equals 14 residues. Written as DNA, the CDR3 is TGCGCCAGCAGCTTCTATGGGGGCTCAGATGGCTACACCTTC. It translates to CASSFYGGSDGYTF.

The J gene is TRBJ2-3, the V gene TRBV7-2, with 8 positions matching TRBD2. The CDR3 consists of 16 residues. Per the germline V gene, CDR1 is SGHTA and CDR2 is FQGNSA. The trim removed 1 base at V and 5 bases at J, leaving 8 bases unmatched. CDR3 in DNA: TGTGCCAGCAGCTTAGTAGGCGGGAGGCCAAGAGATACGCAGTATTTT. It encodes CASSLVGGRPRDTQYF.

The CDR3 loop is CASSMRGRGNEQFF. In DNA form, the CDR3 reads TGTGCCAGTAGTATGCGGGGCAGGGGAAATGAGCAGTTCTTC. V usage is TRBV19 and J usage is TRBJ2-1; D may match TRBD1 or TRBD2 (6 bases each). The V end was cut by 3 bases, the J end by 7 bases, with 13 bases between. Germline V lookup: CDR1 LNHDA, CDR2 SQIVND (reference sequence). The length of the CDR3 is 14 residues.

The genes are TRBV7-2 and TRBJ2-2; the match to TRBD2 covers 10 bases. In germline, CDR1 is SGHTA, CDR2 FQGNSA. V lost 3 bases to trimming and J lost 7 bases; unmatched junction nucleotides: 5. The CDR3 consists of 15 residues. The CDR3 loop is CASSFKREGSGELFF. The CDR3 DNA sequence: TGTGCCAGCAGCTTTAAGCGGGAGGGGAGCGGGGAGCTGTTTTTT.

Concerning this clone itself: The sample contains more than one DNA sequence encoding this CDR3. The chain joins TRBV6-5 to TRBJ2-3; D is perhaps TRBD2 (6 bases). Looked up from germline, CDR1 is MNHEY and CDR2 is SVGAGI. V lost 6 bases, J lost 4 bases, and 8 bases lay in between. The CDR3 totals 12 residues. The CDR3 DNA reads TGTGCCAGCAGCCGGAGGGCAGATACGCAGTATTTT. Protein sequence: CASSRRADTQYF.

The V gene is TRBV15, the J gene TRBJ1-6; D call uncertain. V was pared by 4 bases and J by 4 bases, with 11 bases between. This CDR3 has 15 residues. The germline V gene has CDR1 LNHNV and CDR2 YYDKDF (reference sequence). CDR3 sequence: CATSTGRVYNSPLHF. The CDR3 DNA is TGTGCCACCAGCACTGGGCGGGTATATAATTCACCCCTCCACTTT.

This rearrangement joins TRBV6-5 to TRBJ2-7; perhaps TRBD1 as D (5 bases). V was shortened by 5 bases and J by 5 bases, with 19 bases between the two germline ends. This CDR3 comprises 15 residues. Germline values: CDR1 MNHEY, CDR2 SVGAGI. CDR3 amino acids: CASSLTRTNPHEQYF. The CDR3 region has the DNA TGTGCCAGCAGTCTGACAAGGACAAACCCCCACGAGCAGTACTTC.

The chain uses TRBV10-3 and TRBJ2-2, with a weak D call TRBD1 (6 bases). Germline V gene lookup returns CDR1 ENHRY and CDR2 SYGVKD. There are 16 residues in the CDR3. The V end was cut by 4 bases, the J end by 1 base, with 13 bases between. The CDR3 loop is CAISGQDSVNTGELFF. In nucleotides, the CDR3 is TGTGCCATCAGTGGGCAGGACAGCGTGAACACCGGGGAGCTGTTTTTT.

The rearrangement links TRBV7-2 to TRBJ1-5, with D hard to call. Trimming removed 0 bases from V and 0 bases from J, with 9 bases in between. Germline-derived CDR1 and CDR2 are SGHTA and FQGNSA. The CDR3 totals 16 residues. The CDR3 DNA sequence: TGTGCCAGCAGCTTAGCGAAAACAGTTAGCAATCAGCCCCAGCATTTT. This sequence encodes CASSLAKTVSNQPQHF. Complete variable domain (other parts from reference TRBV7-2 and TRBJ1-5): GAGVSQSPSNKVTEKGKDVELRCDPISGHTALYWYRQSLGQGLEFLIYFQGNSAPDKSGLPSDRFSAERTGGSVSTLTIQRTQQEDSAVYLCASSLAKTVSNQPQHFGDGTRLSIL.

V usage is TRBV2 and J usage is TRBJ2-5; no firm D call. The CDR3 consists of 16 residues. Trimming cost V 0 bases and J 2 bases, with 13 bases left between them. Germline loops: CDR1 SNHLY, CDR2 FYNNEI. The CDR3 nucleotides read TGTGCCAGCAGTGAAGCGCTCTACCCCTCACAAGAGACCCAGTACTTC. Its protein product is CASSEALYPSQETQYF. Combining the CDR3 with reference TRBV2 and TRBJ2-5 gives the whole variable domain EPEVTQTPSHQVTQMGQEVILRCVPISNHLYFYWYRQILGQKVEFLVSFYNNEISEKSEIFDDQFSVERPDGSNFTLKIRSTKLEDSAMYFCASSEALYPSQETQYFGPGTRLLVL.

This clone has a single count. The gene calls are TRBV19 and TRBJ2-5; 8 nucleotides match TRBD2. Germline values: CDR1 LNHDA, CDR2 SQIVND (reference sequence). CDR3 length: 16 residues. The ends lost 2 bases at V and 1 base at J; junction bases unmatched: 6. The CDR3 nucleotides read TGTGCCAGTAGTATATGGAGCGGGGGCTTCCAAGAGACCCAGTACTTC. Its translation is CASSIWSGGFQETQYF.

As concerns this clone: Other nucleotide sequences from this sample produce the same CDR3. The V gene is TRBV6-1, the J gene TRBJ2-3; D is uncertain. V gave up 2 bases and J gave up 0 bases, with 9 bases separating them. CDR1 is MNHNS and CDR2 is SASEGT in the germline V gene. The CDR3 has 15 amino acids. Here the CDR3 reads CASSERPASTDTQYF. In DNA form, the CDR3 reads TGTGCCAGCAGTGAACGGCCGGCTAGCACAGATACGCAGTATTTT.

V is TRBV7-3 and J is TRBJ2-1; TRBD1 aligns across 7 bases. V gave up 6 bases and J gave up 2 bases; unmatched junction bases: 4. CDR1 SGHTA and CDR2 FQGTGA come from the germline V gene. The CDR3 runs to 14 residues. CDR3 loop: CASSFDRAYNEQFF. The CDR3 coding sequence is TGTGCCAGCAGTTTCGACAGGGCCTACAATGAGCAGTTCTTC.

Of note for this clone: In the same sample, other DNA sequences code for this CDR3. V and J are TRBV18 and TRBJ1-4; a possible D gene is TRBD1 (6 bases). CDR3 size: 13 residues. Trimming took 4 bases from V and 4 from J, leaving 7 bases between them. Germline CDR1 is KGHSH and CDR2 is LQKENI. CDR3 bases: TGTGCCAGCTCACGGGGGCTTAATGAAAAACTGTTTTTT. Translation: CASSRGLNEKLFF.